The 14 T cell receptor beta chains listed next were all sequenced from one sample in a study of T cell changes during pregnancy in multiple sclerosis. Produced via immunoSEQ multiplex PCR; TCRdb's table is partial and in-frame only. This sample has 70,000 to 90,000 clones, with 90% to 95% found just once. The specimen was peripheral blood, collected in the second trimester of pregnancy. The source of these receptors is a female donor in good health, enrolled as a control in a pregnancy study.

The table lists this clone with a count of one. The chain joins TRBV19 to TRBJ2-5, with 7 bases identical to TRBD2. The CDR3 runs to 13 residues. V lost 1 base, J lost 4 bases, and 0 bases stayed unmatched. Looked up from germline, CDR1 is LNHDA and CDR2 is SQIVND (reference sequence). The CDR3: CASSIGGGETQYF. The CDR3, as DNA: TGTGCCAGTAGTATAGGGGGGGGAGAGACCCAGTACTTC.

The CDR3 protein is CSVEASQGGWANTEAFF. CDR3 sequence (DNA): TGCAGCGTTGAGGCTAGCCAGGGAGGGTGGGCGAACACTGAAGCTTTCTTT. This chain links TRBV29-1 with TRBJ1-1; D possibly corresponds to TRBD1 (5 bases). The germline CDR1 and CDR2 sequences are SQVTM and ANQGSEA. The CDR3 runs to 17 residues. V was trimmed by 3 bases and J by 1 base, leaving 21 bases between them.

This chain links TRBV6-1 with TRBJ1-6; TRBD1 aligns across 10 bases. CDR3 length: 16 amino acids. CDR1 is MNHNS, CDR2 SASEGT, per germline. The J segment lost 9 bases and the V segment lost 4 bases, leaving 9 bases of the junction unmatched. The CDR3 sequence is CASSALGTGVGSPLHF. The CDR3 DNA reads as TGTGCCAGCAGTGCCTTAGGGACAGGGGTAGGTTCACCCCTCCACTTT.

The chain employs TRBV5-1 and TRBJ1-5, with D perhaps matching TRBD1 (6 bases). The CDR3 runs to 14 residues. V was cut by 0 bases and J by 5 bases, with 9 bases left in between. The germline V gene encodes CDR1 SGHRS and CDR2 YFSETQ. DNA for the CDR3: TGCGCCAGCAGCTTGGAACGGACAGATCAGCCCCAGCATTTT. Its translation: CASSLERTDQPQHF.

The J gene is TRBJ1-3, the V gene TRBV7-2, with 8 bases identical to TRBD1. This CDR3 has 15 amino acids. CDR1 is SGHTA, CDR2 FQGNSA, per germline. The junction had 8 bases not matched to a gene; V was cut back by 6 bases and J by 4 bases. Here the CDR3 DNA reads TGTGCCAGCAGTTATGGGCGGACAGGGGGAAACACCATATATTTT. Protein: CASSYGRTGGNTIYF.

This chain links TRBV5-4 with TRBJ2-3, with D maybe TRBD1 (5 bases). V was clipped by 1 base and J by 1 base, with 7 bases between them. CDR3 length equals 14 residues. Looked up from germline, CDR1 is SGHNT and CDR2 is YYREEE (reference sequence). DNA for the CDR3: TGTGCCAGCAGCTTGTGGGGCGGCACAGATACGCAGTATTTT. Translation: CASSLWGGTDTQYF.

The CDR3 loop is CASSFLSGGPQETQYF. Here the CDR3 DNA reads TGTGCCAGCAGCTTCCTTAGCGGGGGGCCTCAAGAGACCCAGTACTTC. The chain combines TRBV5-4 with TRBJ2-5, with 10 bases identical to TRBD2. CDR1 is SGHNT, CDR2 YYREEE, per germline (reference sequence). The CDR3 is 16 residues long. With V trimmed by 2 bases and J by 2 bases, 6 bases remained unmatched. The full variable domain, with the rest looked up from reference TRBV5-4 and TRBJ2-5, is ETGVTQSPTHLIKTRGQQVTLRCSSQSGHNTVSWYQQALGQGPQFIFQYYREEENGRGNFPPRFSGLQFPNYSSELNVNALELDDSALYLCASSFLSGGPQETQYFGPGTRLLVL.

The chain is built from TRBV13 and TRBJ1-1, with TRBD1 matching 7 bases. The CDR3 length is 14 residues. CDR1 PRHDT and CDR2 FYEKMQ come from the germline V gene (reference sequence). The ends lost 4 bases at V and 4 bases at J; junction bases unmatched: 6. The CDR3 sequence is CASSSAGGSTEAFF. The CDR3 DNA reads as TGTGCCAGCAGCTCGGCAGGGGGGAGCACTGAAGCTTTCTTT. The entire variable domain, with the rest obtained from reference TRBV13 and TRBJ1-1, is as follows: AAGVIQSPRHLIKEKRETATLKCYPIPRHDTVYWYQQGPGQDPQFLISFYEKMQSDKGSIPDRFSAQQFSDYHSELNMSSLELGDSALYFCASSSAGGSTEAFFGQGTRLTVV.

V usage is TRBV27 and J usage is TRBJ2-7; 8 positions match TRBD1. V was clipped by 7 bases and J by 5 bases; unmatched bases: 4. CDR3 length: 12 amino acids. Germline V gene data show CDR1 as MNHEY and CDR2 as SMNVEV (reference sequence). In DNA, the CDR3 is TGTGCCAGCAAGTCAGGGGGCCACGAGCAGTACTTC. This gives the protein CASKSGGHEQYF.

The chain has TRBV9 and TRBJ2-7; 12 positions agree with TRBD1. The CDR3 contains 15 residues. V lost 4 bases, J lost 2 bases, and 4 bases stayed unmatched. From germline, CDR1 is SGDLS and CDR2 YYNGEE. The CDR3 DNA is TGTGCCAGCAGCAAACGGGACAGGGGGCCCTACGAGCAGTACTTC. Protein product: CASSKRDRGPYEQYF.

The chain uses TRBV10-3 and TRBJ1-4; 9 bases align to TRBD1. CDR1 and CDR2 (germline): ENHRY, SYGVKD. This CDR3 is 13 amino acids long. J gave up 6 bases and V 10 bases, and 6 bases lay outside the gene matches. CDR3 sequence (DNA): TGTGCCACCTGGACAGGGGTGGATGAAAAACTGTTTTTT. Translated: CATWTGVDEKLFF.

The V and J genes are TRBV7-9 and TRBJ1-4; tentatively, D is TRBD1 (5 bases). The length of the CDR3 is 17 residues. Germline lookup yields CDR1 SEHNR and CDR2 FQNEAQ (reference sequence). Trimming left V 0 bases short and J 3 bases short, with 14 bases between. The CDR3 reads CASSLASGLTANEKLFF. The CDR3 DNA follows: TGTGCCAGCAGCTTAGCATCAGGGCTTACGGCTAATGAAAAACTGTTTTTT.

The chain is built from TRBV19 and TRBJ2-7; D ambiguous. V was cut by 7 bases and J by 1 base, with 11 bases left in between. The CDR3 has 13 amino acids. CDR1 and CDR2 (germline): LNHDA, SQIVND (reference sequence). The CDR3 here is CASISELSYEQYF. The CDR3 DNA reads TGTGCCAGTATCAGCGAGCTTTCCTACGAGCAGTACTTC.

CDR3 coding DNA: TGTGCCAGCACCCCGCGAGGGGCGGGAGGAAACACCATATATTTT. Its protein product is CASTPRGAGGNTIYF. The chain uses TRBV6-6 and TRBJ1-3, with a possible D match to TRBD1 (5 bases). Between the trimmed V and J ends, which lost 7 bases and 4 bases, there was a span of 17 bases. The CDR3 extends over 15 amino acids. The germline gives CDR1 MNHNY, CDR2 SVGAGI (reference sequence).